The T cell receptor beta chain under discussion was sequenced for a study of T cells in Graves' hyperthyroidism and ophthalmopathy. RNA transcripts gave rise to amplified TCR beta CDR3 regions. With the HTBI primer set, the TCR CDR3 went through a first round of RT-PCR. In TCRdb, the multiplex PCR reads were re-called with MiXCR into one record per CDR3 protein. Found here are fewer than 350,000 distinct CDR3 sequences, over 15% of them singletons; the top ten hold about 53%. This clonotype showed up just a few times. In germline, CDR1 is SGHDT, CDR2 YYEEEE. Trimming removed 2 bases at V and 3 bases at J, with 14 bases between. The CDR3 has 15 residues.

The sequencing input was blood. The chain couples TRBV5-6 to TRBJ1-2, with D perhaps matching TRBD1 (5 bases). This sequence was found in a woman in her forties or fifties with Graves' hyperthyroidism. The CDR3 is CASSFPGTVDYGYTF. DNA for the CDR3: TGTGCCAGCAGCTTCCCCGGGACGGTCGACTATGGCTACACCTTC.